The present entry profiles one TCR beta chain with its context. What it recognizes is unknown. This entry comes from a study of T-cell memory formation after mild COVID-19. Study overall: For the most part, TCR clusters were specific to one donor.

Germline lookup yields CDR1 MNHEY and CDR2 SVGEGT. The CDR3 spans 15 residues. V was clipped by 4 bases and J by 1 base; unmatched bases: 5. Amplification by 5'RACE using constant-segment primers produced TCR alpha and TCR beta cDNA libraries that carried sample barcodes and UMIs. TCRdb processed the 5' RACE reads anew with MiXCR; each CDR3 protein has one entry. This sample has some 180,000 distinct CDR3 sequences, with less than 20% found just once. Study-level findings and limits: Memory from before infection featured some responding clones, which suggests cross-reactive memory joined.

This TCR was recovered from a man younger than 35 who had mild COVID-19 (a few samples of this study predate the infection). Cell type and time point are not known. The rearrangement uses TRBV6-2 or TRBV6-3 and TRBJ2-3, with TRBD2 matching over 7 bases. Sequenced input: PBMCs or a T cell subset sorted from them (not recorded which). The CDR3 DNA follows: TGTGCCAGCAGTTTTGGCGGGGGAGGCACAGATACGCAGTATTTT. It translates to CASSFGGGGTDTQYF.